These 14 T cell receptor beta chains were sequenced from one sample in a study of blood T cells in healthy people across ages. For the second PCR, which ran for roughly 6 to 12 cycles, a sample-barcoded 5' primer and a J-beta primer mix were used. TCRdb itself ran the 5' RACE reads through MiXCR, one entry per CDR3 protein. The sample has more than 900,000 distinct CDR3 sequences, about 25% seen once. This same sample was also taken into another study, of T cells of mothers and their children.

Sequenced input: blood. Every receptor here comes from a girl aged 2 to 9 in good health.

This clonotype turned up a few times. V is TRBV11-1 and J is TRBJ2-2; the D is unclear. Trimming pared 4 bases from V and 2 bases from J, leaving 11 bases between. This CDR3 spans 15 amino acids. CDR1 SGHAT and CDR2 FQDESV come from the germline V gene (reference sequence). CDR3 nucleotides: TGTGCCAGCAGCTCCCTTCGCGGAAACACCGGGGAGCTGTTTTTT. Translated: CASSSLRGNTGELFF.

There are a few counts of this clonotype. This sequence joins TRBV5-1 and TRBJ2-5; D might be TRBD1 (6 bases). The J call may be faulty, since TRBJ2-7 better matches the DNA end. This CDR3 is built from 14 residues. The germline V gene has CDR1 SGHRS and CDR2 YFSETQ. CDR3 in amino acids: CASRVPGALDEQYF. CDR3 nucleotides: TGCGCCAGCAGGGTCCCAGGGGCGTTGGACGAGCAGTACTTC.

This clonotype was recorded many times. The CDR3 region has the DNA TGTGCCTCACGGACAGGGCGGGACACCGGGGAGCTGTTTTTT. Encoded protein: CASRTGRDTGELFF. The chain is built from TRBV6-1 and TRBJ2-2, with 8 bases identical to TRBD1. V lost 11 bases and J lost 3; bases outside the gene matches: 8. In germline, CDR1 is MNHNS, CDR2 SASEGT. The CDR3 is made up of 14 amino acids.

This chain links TRBV12-3 or TRBV12-4 with TRBJ2-1; no definite D call. This CDR3 region has 12 residues. V dropped 10 bases and J dropped 4 bases, with 11 bases sitting between them. For the CDR3, the DNA is TGTGCCACAGGTACCCGTTACAATGAGCAGTTCTTC. Translating gives CATGTRYNEQFF.

This chain links TRBV3-1 with TRBJ1-2, with a possible D match to TRBD1 (5 bases). The ends were cut back, 6 bases at V and 3 bases at J, with 14 bases in the middle. This CDR3 has 14 amino acids. Germline V lookup: CDR1 LGHDT, CDR2 YNNKEL (reference sequence). In nucleotides, the CDR3 is TGTGCCAGCAGTCCTACCTGGGGACACTATGGCTACACCTTC. It yields the protein CASSPTWGHYGYTF.

This clonotype was counted only a few times. The chain combines TRBV6-6 with TRBJ2-7, with D unresolved. The V end was cut by 0 bases, the J end by 0 bases, with 12 bases between. CDR1 is MNHNY, CDR2 SVGAGI, per germline (reference sequence). The CDR3 is made up of 16 amino acids. The CDR3 loop is CASSYSNPDLSYEQYF. The CDR3 DNA is TGTGCCAGCAGTTACTCGAACCCAGACCTCTCCTACGAGCAGTACTTC.

This clonotype appeared a few times. The V gene is TRBV29-1, the J gene TRBJ1-1; D unresolved. The CDR3 sequence is 12 residues long. The germline V gene encodes CDR1 SQVTM and CDR2 ANQGSEA. V was shortened by 6 bases and J by 6 bases, with 14 bases between the two germline ends. The CDR3 reads CSVWTERAEAFF. The CDR3 DNA reads TGCAGCGTCTGGACGGAGAGGGCTGAAGCTTTCTTT.

This clonotype appeared a few times. The chain carries TRBV27 and TRBJ2-1, with D perhaps being TRBD1 or TRBD2 (5 bases each). V was cut by 5 bases and J by 9 bases, with 23 bases left in between. Per the germline V gene, CDR1 is MNHEY and CDR2 is SMNVEV (reference sequence). CDR3 length equals 16 residues. The CDR3 DNA sequence: TGTGCCAGCAGTCCGAAACCGGGACCCCGGGTTGGTGAGCAGTTCTTC. The encoded protein is CASSPKPGPRVGEQFF.

The chain couples TRBV7-2 to TRBJ2-7, with D unresolved. This CDR3 has 14 amino acids. With 5 bases removed from V and 0 bases from J, the gap between germline ends came to 11 bases. CDR1 is SGHTA and CDR2 is FQGNSA in the germline V gene. This chain's CDR3 is CASSTARNSYEQYF. CDR3 DNA: TGTGCCAGCAGCACCGCTAGGAACTCCTACGAGCAGTACTTC.

This clonotype appeared a few times. This chain links TRBV6-1 with TRBJ2-5; 8 bases align to TRBD1. Losses at the gene ends were 6 bases for V and 0 bases for J; bases not matched to a gene: 9. This CDR3 comprises 16 residues. The V gene's germline CDR1 is MNHNS and CDR2 SASEGT. The CDR3 loop is CASSVRTGNYQETQYF. Written as DNA, the CDR3 is TGTGCCAGCAGCGTGCGGACAGGGAACTACCAAGAGACCCAGTACTTC.

The table lists this clonotype with a few counts. The J gene is TRBJ2-5, the V gene TRBV4-3, with D uncertain. The J call may be faulty, since TRBJ2-7 better matches the DNA end. CDR1 and CDR2 (germline): LGHNA, YSLEER. The CDR3 contains 16 residues. The chain's CDR3 is CASSLNLGQISYEQYF. CDR3 DNA sequence: TGCGCCAGCAGCCTTAACTTAGGGCAGATCTCCTACGAGCAGTACTTC.

The V and J genes are TRBV5-5 and TRBJ1-3; D unclear. The germline V gene encodes CDR1 SGHKS and CDR2 YYEKEE (reference sequence). V was cut by 4 bases and J by 4 bases, with 15 bases left in between. This CDR3 spans 15 amino acids. The CDR3 DNA reads TGTGCCAGCAGCCTAGACCATTTCTCCGGAAACACCATATATTTT. This gives the protein CASSLDHFSGNTIYF.

This clonotype has a handful of counts. This rearrangement joins TRBV6-6 to TRBJ1-1; D gene uncertain. There are 11 residues in the CDR3. Germline CDR1 is MNHNY and CDR2 is SVGAGI (reference sequence). V was cut by 2 bases and J by 11 bases, with 9 bases left in between. CDR3 in amino acids: CASSYEWSAFF. The CDR3 coding sequence is TGTGCCAGCAGTTACGAATGGAGTGCTTTCTTT.

Turning to this clonotype: An end of the junction does not agree with germline; a read error may underlie this. The CDR3 coding sequence is TGTGCCAGCAGTTACCGAGGGGAGGGCGAAAAACTGTCTTTT. Encoded protein: CASSYRGEGEKLSF. This chain joins TRBV6-2 or TRBV6-3 and TRBJ1-4; D possibly corresponds to TRBD1 (5 bases). CDR1 is MNHEY and CDR2 is SVGEGT in the germline V gene. The CDR3 sequence is 14 residues long.